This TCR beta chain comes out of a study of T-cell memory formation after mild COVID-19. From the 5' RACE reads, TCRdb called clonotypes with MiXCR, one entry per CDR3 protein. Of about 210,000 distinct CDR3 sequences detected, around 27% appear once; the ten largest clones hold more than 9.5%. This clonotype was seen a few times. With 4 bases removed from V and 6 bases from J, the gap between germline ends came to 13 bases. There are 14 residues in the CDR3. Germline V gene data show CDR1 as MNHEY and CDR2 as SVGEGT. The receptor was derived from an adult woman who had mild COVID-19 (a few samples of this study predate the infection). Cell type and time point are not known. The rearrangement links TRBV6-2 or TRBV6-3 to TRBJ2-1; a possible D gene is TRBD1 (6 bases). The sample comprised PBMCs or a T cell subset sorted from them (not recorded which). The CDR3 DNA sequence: TGTGCCAGCAGTTTGGACTGGGGGCCCAATGAGCAGTTCTTC. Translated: CASSLDWGPNEQFF.